This TCR beta chain is drawn from a study of blood T cell repertoires in COVID-19. Here immunoSEQ multiplex PCR was the method, and the copy in TCRdb shows in-frame clones only, minus some. Counted here are roughly 70,000 clones, 80% occurring once; the ten biggest clones make up over 15%. Trimming stripped 2 bases from V and 1 base from J, with 8 bases between. Germline V gene data show CDR1 as LNHDA and CDR2 as SQIVND (reference sequence). This CDR3 has 14 residues. The material sequenced was peripheral blood. V usage is TRBV19 and J usage is TRBJ2-5; D may be TRBD2 (6 bases). The receptor's source is a man in his 70s who had recovered from COVID-19. CDR3 DNA sequence: TGTGCCAGTAGTATATGGGGGGTCCAAGAGACCCAGTACTTC. Protein sequence: CASSIWGVQETQYF.